Listed below are T cell receptor beta chains from one sample, sequenced in a study of CD4 and CD8 cells across lung adenocarcinoma regions. A single record per CDR3 protein comes from TCRdb applying MiXCR to the PCR reads. The table shows under 4,000 distinct CDR3 sequences, with 50% to 70% occurring only once. Sequences were obtained from CD8+ T cells from the margin of a lung tumor. These receptor sequences come from a female donor with lung adenocarcinoma. The CD4 and CD8 labels of this study may be unreliable. The conserved cysteine and the conserved F or W are not part of the CDR3 here. D genes are given only for firm matches.

V	J	D	CDR3
TRBV6-1	TRBJ2-5	-	ASSETVAEPPGETQY
TRBV27	-	-	ASSFPTQETQY
TRBV6-1	TRBJ2-1	-	ASSVSGISYYNEQF
TRBV6-5	TRBJ1-5	-	ASSYSEGQPQH
TRBV6-4	TRBJ2-1	-	ASSDKAEGGNEQF
TRBV6-1	TRBJ2-2	-	ASSEVGDESGELF
TRBV6-1	TRBJ2-5	TRBD1	GRGLGGRVPETQY
TRBV6-1	TRBJ1-2	-	ASRNRARINYGYT
TRBV12-3/TRBV12-4	-	-	AGSLGGPEDTQY
TRBV6-1	TRBJ2-1	-	ASSEQSGYNEQF
TRBV6-1	TRBJ2-1	-	ASSKEGPIVDGEQF
TRBV6-1	TRBJ2-3	-	ASTKPGLSTDTQY